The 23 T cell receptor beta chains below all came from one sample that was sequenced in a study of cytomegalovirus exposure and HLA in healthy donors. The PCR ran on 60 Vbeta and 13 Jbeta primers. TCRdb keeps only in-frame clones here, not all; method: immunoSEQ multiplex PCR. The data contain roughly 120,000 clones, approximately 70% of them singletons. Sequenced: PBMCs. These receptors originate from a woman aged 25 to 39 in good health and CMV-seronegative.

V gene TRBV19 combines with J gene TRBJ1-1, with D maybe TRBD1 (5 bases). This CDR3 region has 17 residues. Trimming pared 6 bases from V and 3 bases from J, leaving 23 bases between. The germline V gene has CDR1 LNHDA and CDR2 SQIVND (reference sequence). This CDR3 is CASRISPLSGRYTEAFF. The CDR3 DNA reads TGTGCCAGTAGAATTTCCCCTCTGTCAGGGAGGTACACTGAAGCTTTCTTT. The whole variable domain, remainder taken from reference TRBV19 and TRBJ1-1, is DGGITQSPKYLFRKEGQNVTLSCEQNLNHDAMYWYRQDPGQGLRLIYYSQIVNDFQKGDIAEGYSVSREKKESFPLTVTSAQKNPTAFYLCASRISPLSGRYTEAFFGQGTRLTVV.

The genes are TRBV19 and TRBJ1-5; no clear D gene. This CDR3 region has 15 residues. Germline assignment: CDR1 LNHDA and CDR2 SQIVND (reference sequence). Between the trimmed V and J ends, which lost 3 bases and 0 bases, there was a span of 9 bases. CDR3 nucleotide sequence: TGTGCCAGTAGTATTTCACAGTATAGCAATCAGCCCCAGCATTTT. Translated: CASSISQYSNQPQHF.

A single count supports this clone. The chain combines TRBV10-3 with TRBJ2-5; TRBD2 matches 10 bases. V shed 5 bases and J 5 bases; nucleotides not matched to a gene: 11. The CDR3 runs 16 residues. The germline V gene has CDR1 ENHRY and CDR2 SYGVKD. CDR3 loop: CAISRGAGGVSETQYF. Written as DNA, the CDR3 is TGTGCCATCAGTAGGGGAGCGGGGGGGGTTTCGGAGACCCAGTACTTC.

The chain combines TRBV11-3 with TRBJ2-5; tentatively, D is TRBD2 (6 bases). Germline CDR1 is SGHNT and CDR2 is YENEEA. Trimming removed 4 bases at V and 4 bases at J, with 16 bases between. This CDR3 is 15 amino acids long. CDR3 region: CASSSDTGSGETQYF. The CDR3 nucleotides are TGTGCCAGCAGCTCGGACACAGGTAGCGGAGAGACCCAGTACTTC.

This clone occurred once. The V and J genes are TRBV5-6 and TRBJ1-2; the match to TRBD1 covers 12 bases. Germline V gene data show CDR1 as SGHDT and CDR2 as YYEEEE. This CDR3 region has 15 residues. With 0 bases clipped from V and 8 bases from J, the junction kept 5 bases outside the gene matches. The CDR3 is CASSLVGQGAAGYTF. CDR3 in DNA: TGTGCCAGCAGCTTGGTGGGACAGGGGGCGGCCGGCTACACCTTC.

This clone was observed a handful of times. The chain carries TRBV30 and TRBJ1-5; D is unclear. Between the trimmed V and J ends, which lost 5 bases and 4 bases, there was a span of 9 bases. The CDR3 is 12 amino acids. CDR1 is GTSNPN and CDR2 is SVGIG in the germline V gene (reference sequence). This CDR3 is CAWGSGNQPQHF. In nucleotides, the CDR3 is TGTGCCTGGGGAAGCGGGAATCAGCCCCAGCATTTT.

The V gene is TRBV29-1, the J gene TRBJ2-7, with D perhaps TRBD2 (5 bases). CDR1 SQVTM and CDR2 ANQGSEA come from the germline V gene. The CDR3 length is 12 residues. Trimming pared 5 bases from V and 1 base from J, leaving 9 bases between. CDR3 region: CSVSGISYEQYF. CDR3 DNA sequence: TGCAGCGTTTCCGGGATTTCCTACGAGCAGTACTTC.

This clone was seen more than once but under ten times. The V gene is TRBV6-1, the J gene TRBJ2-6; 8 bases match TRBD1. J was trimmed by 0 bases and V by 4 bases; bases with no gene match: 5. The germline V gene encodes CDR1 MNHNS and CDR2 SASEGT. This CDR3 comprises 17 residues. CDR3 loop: CASSGQGRFSGANVLTF. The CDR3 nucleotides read TGTGCCAGCAGTGGACAGGGGAGGTTCTCTGGGGCCAACGTCCTGACTTTC.

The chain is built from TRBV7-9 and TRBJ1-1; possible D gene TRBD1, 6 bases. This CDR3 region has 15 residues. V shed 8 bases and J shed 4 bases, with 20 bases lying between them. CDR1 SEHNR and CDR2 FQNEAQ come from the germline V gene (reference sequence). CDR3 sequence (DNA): TGTGCCAGCGGGGGTATCGGGGGGCGGGCCACTGAAGCTTTCTTT. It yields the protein CASGGIGGRATEAFF.

The CDR3 DNA follows: TGTGCCAGCTCACCAGCGGGAGTAAACTATGGCTACACCTTC. Protein sequence: CASSPAGVNYGYTF. The chain recombines TRBV18 with TRBJ1-2; no reliable D call. The germline V gene has CDR1 KGHSH and CDR2 LQKENI. Trimming took 2 bases from V and 2 from J, leaving 9 bases between them. This CDR3 has 14 residues. The whole variable domain, filled in from reference TRBV18 and TRBJ1-2, reads NAGVMQNPRHLVRRRGQEARLRCSPMKGHSHVYWYRQLPEEGLKFMVYLQKENIIDESGMPKERFSAEFPKEGPSILRIQQVVRGDSAAYFCASSPAGVNYGYTFGSGTRLTVV.

CDR3 nucleotide sequence: TGCGCCAGCAGCTTGGGCGGACTATACCAAGAGACCCAGTACTTC. Translating it yields CASSLGGLYQETQYF. J is TRBJ2-5 and V is TRBV5-1; D might be TRBD2 (6 bases). The CDR3 totals 15 residues. Germline V gene lookup returns CDR1 SGHRS and CDR2 YFSETQ. V was pared by 0 bases and J by 0 bases, with 9 bases between.

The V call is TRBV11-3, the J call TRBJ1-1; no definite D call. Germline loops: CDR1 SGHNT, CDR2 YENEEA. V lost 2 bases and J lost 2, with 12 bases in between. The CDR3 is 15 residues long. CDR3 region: CASSLPVAGNTEAFF. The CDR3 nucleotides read TGTGCCAGCAGCTTACCAGTGGCAGGAAACACTGAAGCTTTCTTT.

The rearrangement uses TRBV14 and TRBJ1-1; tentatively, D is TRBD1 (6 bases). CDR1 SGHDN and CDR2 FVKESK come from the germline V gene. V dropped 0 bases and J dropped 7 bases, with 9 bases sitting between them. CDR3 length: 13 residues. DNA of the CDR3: TGTGCCAGCAGCCAAGATGGGGGCATTGAAGCTTTCTTT. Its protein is CASSQDGGIEAFF.

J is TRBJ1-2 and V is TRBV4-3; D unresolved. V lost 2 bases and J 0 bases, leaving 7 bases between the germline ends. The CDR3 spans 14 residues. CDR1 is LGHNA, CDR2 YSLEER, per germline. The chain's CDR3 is CASSQYATNYGYTF. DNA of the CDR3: TGCGCCAGCAGCCAATACGCGACTAACTATGGCTACACCTTC.

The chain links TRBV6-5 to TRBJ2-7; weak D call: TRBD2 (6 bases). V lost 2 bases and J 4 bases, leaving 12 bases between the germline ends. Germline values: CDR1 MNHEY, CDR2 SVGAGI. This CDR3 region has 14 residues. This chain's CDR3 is CASSYEQRAYEQYF. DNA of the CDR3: TGTGCCAGCAGTTACGAGCAGCGGGCTTACGAGCAGTACTTC.

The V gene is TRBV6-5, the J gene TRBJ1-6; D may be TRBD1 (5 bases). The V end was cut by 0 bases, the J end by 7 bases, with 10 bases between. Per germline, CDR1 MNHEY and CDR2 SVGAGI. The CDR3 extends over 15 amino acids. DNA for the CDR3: TGTGCCAGCAGTTACTCGATAAGGGGAAATTCACCCCTCCACTTT. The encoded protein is CASSYSIRGNSPLHF.

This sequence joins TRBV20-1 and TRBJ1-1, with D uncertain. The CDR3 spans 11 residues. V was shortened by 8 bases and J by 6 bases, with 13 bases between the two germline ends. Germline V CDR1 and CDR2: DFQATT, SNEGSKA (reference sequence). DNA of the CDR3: TGCAGTCCCATCAGGCGGGCTGAAGCTTTCTTT. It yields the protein CSPIRRAEAFF.

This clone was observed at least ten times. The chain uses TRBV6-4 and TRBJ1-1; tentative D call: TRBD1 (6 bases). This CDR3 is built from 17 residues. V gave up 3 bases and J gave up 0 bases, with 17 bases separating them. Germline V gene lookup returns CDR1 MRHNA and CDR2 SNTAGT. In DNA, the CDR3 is TGTGCCAGCAGTGAGAATGCCAGGGGACCTATGAACACTGAAGCTTTCTTT. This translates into CASSENARGPMNTEAFF.

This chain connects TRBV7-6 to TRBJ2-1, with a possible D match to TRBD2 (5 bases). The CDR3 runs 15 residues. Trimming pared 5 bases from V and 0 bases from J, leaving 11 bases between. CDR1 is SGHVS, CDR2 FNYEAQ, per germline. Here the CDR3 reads CASSLTGSSYNEQFF. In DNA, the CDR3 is TGTGCCAGCAGCCTAACGGGGAGCTCCTACAATGAGCAGTTCTTC.

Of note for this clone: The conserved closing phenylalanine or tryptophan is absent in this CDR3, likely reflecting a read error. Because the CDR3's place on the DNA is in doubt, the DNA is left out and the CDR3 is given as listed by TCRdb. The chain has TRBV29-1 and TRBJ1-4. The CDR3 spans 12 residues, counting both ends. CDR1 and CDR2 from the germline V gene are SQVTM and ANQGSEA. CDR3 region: CSVEDQDRRGII.

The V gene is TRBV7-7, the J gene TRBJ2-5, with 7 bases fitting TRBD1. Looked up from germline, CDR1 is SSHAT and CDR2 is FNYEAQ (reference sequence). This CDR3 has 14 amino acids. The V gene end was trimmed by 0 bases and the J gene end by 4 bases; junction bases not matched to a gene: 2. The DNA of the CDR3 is TGTGCCAGCAGCTTAGCAGGGGGCGGAGAGACCCAGTACTTC. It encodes CASSLAGGGETQYF. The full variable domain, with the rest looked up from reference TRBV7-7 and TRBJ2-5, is GAGVSQSPRYKVTKRGQDVTLRCDPISSHATLYWYQQALGQGPEFLTYFNYEAQPDKSGLPSDRFSAERPEGSISTLTIQRTEQRDSAMYRCASSLAGGGETQYFGPGTRLLVL.

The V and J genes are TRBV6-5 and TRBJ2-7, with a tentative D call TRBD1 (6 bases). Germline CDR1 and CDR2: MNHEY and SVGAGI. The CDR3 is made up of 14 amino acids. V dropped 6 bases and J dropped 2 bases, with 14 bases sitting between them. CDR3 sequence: CASRTPGDAYEQYF. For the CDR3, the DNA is TGTGCCAGCAGAACCCCAGGGGACGCCTACGAGCAGTACTTC.

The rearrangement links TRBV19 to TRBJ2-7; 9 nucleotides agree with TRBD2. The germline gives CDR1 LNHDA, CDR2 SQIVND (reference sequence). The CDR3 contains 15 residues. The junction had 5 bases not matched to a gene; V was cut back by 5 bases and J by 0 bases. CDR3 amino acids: CASSALAGSSYEQYF. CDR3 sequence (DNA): TGTGCCAGTAGTGCCCTAGCGGGGAGCTCCTACGAGCAGTACTTC. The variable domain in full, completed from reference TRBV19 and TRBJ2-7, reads DGGITQSPKYLFRKEGQNVTLSCEQNLNHDAMYWYRQDPGQGLRLIYYSQIVNDFQKGDIAEGYSVSREKKESFPLTVTSAQKNPTAFYLCASSALAGSSYEQYFGPGTRLTVT.